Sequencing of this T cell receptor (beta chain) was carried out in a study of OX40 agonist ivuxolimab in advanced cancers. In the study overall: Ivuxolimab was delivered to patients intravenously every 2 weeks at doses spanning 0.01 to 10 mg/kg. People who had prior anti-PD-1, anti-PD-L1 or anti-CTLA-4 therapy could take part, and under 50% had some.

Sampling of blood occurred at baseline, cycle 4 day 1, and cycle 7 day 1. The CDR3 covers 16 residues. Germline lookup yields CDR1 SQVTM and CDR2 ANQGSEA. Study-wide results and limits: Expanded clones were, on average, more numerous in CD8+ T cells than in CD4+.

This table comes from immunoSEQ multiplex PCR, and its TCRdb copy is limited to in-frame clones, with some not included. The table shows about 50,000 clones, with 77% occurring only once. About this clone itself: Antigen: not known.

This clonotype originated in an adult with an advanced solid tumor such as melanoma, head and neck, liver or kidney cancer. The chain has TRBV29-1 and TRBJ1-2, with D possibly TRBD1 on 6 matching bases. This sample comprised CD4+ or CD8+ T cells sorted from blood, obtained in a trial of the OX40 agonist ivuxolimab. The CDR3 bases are TGCACCCCCGGCCGGGCAGGGCAGAGGGGGGGGGACGGCTACACCTTC. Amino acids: CTPGRAGQRGGDGYTF. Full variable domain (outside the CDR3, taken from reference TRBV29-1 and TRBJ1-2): SAVISQKPSRDICQRGTSLTIQCQVDSQVTMMFWYRQQPGQSLTLIATANQGSEATYESGFVIDKFPISRPNLTFSTLTVSNMSPEDSSIYLCTPGRAGQRGGDGYTFGSGTRLTVV.